This T cell receptor (beta chain) was identified during a study of CD8 T cells in cerebrospinal fluid in Alzheimer's disease. The overall study: Two single-cell methods, plate-based nested PCR and droplet-based sequencing, assessed CSF clonal expansion. The study's findings and limits: The largest CSF clone was proportionally bigger in mild cognitive impairment or Alzheimer's disease than controls. The authors cautioned that cerebrospinal fluid EBV-specific TCRs do not prove EBV causes Alzheimer's.

10X single-cell V(D)J and 5' gene-expression libraries profiled CSF cells. TCRdb reanalyzed the 10x single-cell sequencing reads, giving one entry per CDR3 protein sequence and no DNA. Recorded for this sample: around 1,700 distinct CDR3 sequences. This clonotype counts as medium-sized by frequency. The antigen is unknown. The length of the CDR3 is 15 residues. Specimen: cerebrospinal fluid. The gene calls are TRBV12-3 or TRBV12-4 and TRBJ1-1; TCRdb calls TRBD1, which cannot be checked without DNA. The source is a human donor in good health. The chain's CDR3 is CASSSGTKRNTEAFF.